This entry features one T cell receptor (beta chain) sequence. Gene names denote mouse genes. With the read ending 1 residue before the CDR3 end, the germline J gene is used to fill in that end. These data originate in a study of tissue T cells after allogeneic stem cell transplantation. The V end was cut by 0 bases, the J end by 0 bases, with 10 bases between. CDR3 length: 15 residues. Looked up from germline, CDR1 is GKSSPN and CDR2 is SITVG. The time point denotes: mouse harvest day 7 after allogeneic transplant. The graft held 10^6 splenic CD5+ T cells and 10^7 T-cell-depleted bone marrow cells. Only in-frame clones appear in the TCRdb table, and some are missing; sequencing was by immunoSEQ multiplex PCR. The table has 5,500 to 8,000 clones, 48% seen once; the top ten hold less than 9.5%.

This chain joins TRBV31 and TRBJ2-4; D perhaps matches TRBD2 (6 bases). Sequenced sample: lymph node tissue. The TCR sequence derives from a female BALB/c mouse given C57BL/6 T cells with graft-versus-host disease after an allogeneic hematopoietic cell transplant. CDR3 amino acids: CAWSLGGTSQNTLYF. The DNA read from the CDR3 is TGTGCCTGGAGTCTCGGTGGGACTAGTCAAAACACCTTGTAC. The full variable domain, rest sourced from reference TRBV31 and TRBJ2-4, is AQTIHQWPVAEIKAVGSPLSLGCTIKGKSSPNLYWYWQATGGTLQQLFYSITVGQVESVVQLNLSASRPKDDQFILSTEKLLLSHSGFYLCAWSLGGTSQNTLYFGAGTRLSVL.